The rows below give T cell receptor beta chains drawn from one sample of a study of blood T cell repertoires in COVID-19. The repertoire was sequenced with immunoSEQ multiplex PCR; TCRdb's copy has only in-frame clones and lacks some. The profile shows 200,000 to 250,000 clones, around 85% of them singletons. Material for sequencing was peripheral blood. The receptors originated from a woman in her thirties who had recovered from COVID-19. CDR3s include the opening cysteine and the closing phenylalanine or tryptophan. Each record gives: CDR3 length, D gene, V gene, J gene, clone size, CDR3 DNA, CDR3 protein. D genes are given only for firm matches. Size is stated for part of the rows, as once, few or many counts, or as a class when the clone is expanded.

15	TRBD2	TRBV18	TRBJ2-5	.	TGTGCCAGCTCACCAAGGAGCGGGGGAGGAGAGACCCAGTACTTC	CASSPRSGGGETQYF
17	.	TRBV11-2	TRBJ1-6	.	TGTGCCAGCAGCTTAAGCTCGGTCGGGGAACCCGATTCACCCCTCCACTTT	CASSLSSVGEPDSPLHF
14	.	TRBV3-1/TRBV3-2	TRBJ1-1	.	TGTGCCAGCGGGGGACTGGGGCGTAACACTGAAGCTTTCTTT	CASGGLGRNTEAFF
14	TRBD1	TRBV4-2	TRBJ1-2	.	TGTGCCAGCACGAGGACAGGGGGAAACTATGGCTACACCTTC	CASTRTGGNYGYTF
14	TRBD1	TRBV29-1	TRBJ2-1	.	TGCAGCGTTAACCGGGACAGCAACTACAATGAGCAGTTCTTC	CSVNRDSNYNEQFF
17	.	TRBV19	TRBJ1-6	.	TGTGCCAGTAGTAGGCCCGAGGCTAGCTCCTATAATTCACCCCTCCACTTT	CASSRPEASSYNSPLHF
17	TRBD1	TRBV4-1	TRBJ1-3	.	TGCGCCAGCAGCTTAGTACCAGGGGGCTTCACTGGAAACACCATATATTTT	CASSLVPGGFTGNTIYF
17	.	TRBV7-6	TRBJ2-1	.	TGTGCCAGCAGCCTATACCATGGGGCAGGGTCTAGGAATGAGCAGTTCTTC	CASSLYHGAGSRNEQFF
13	.	TRBV12-3/TRBV12-4	TRBJ2-1	.	TGTGCCAGCAGTTTGGGAATACAGGGATGGCAGTTCTTC	CASSLGIQGWQFF
16	.	TRBV5-1	TRBJ2-7	few	TGCGCCAGCAGCTTGGACACAGGATCGAGCTCCTACGAGCAGTACTTC	CASSLDTGSSSYEQYF
14	.	TRBV11-2	TRBJ1-6	.	TGTGCCAGCAGCTACCGGGACACTAACTCACCCCTCCACTTT	CASSYRDTNSPLHF
15	TRBD1	TRBV27	TRBJ2-1	.	TGTGCCAGCAGTCAAGCCGGGACAGATTACAATGAGCAGTTCTTC	CASSQAGTDYNEQFF
17	.	TRBV11-2	TRBJ2-3	.	TGTGCCAGCACCTTAGGGGGCGGGGGGACAGGGATGGATACGCAGTATTTT	CASTLGGGGTGMDTQYF
14	.	TRBV10-2	TRBJ1-2	.	TGCGCCAGCAGTGAACCCCTGGCAGGGGCGGGCTACACCTTC	CASSEPLAGAGYTF
13	.	TRBV6-6	TRBJ1-4	once	TGTGCCAGCTGTGGGGGAGGAGGTGAAAAACTGTTTTTT	CASCGGGGEKLFF
12	.	TRBV6-5	TRBJ2-3	.	TGTGCCACCCGTTATCTCACAGATACGCAGTATTTT	CATRYLTDTQYF
15	TRBD1	TRBV19	TRBJ1-4	.	TGTGCCAGTAGTACACAGGGGGCAACTAATGAAAAACTGTTTTTT	CASSTQGATNEKLFF
16	.	TRBV19	TRBJ2-3	.	TGTGCCAGTAAGGACCCAGCGGTGGCAAGCACAGATACGCAGTATTTT	CASKDPAVASTDTQYF